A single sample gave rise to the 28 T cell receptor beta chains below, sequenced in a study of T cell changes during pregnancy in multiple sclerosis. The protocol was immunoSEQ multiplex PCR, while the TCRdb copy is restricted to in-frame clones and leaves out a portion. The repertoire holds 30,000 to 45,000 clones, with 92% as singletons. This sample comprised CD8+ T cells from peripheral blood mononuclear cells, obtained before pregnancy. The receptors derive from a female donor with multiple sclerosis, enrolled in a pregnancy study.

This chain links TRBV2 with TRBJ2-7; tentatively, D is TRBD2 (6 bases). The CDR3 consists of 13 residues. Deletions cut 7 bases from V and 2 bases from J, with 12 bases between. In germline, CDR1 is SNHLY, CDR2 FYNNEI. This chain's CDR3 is CASIGGVTYEQYF. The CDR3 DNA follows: TGTGCCAGCATCGGGGGAGTAACCTACGAGCAGTACTTC.

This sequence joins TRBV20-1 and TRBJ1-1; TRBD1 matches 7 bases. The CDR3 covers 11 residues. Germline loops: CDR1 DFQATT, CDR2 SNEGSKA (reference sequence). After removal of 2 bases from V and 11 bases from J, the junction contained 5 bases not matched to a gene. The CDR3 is CSARKGARAFF. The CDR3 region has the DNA TGCAGTGCTAGAAAGGGGGCTCGGGCTTTCTTT.

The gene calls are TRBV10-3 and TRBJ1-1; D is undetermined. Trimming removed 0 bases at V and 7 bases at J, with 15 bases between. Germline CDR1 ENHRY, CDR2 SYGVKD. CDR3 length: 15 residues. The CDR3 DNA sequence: TGTGCCATCAGTGAGTCAGGAGAAGTGAATGATGAAGCTTTCTTT. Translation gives CAISESGEVNDEAFF.

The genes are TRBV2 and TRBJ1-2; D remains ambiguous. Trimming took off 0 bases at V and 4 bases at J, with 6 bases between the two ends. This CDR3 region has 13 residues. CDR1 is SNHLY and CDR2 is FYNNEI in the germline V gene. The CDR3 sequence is CASSEAGSYGYTF. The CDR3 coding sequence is TGTGCCAGCAGTGAAGCGGGGAGCTATGGCTACACCTTC.

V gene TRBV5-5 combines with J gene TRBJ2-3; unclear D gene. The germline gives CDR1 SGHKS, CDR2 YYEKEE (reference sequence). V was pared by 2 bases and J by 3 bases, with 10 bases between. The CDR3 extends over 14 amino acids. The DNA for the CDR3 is TGTGCCAGCAGCTTTTTGGCTCTTACAGATACGCAGTATTTT. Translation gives CASSFLALTDTQYF.

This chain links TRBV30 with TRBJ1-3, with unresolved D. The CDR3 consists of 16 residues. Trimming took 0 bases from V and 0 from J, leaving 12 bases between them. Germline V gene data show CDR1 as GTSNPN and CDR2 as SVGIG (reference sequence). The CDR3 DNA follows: TGTGCCTGGAGTGTACTGGGGAGCCGCTCTGGAAACACCATATATTTT. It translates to CAWSVLGSRSGNTIYF.

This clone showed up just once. The CDR3 protein is CASKSGGRVETQYF. The CDR3 DNA sequence: TGTGCCAGCAAAAGCGGGGGCAGGGTTGAGACCCAGTACTTC. This chain connects TRBV5-6 to TRBJ2-5; 8 bases line up with TRBD2. After removal of 6 bases from V and 5 bases from J, the junction contained 9 bases not matched to a gene. CDR1 and CDR2 (germline): SGHDT, YYEEEE. This CDR3 is 14 amino acids long.

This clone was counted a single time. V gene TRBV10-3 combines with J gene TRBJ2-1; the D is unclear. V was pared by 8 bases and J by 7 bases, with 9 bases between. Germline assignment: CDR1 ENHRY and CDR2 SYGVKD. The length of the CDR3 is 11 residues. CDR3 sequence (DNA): TGTGCCATCTCCTCGGGTAATGAGCAGTTCTTC. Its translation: CAISSGNEQFF.

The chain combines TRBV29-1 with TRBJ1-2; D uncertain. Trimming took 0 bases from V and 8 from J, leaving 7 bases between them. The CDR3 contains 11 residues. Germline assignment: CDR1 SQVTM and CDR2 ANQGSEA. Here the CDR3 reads CSVEEREGYTF. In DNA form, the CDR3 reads TGCAGCGTTGAAGAACGAGAAGGCTACACCTTC.

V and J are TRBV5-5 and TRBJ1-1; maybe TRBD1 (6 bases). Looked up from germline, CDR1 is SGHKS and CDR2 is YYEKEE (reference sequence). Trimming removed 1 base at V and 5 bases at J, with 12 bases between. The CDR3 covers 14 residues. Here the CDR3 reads CASSLRGLGTEAFF. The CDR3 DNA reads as TGTGCCAGCAGCTTGAGGGGGTTAGGGACTGAAGCTTTCTTT.

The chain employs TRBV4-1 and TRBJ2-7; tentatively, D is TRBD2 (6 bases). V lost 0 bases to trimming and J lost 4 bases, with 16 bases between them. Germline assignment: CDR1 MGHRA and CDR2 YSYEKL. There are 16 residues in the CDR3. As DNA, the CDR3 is TGCGCCAGCAGCCAAGATTCTGGGGGGTTGGGTTACGAGCAGTACTTC. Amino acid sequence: CASSQDSGGLGYEQYF.

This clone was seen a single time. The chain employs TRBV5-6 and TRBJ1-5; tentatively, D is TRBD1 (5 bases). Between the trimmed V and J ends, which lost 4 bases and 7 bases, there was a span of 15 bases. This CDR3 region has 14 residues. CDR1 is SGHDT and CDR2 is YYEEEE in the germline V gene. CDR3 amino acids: CASSPRGVGQPQHF. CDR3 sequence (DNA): TGTGCCAGCAGCCCCCGGGGGGTTGGACAGCCCCAGCATTTT. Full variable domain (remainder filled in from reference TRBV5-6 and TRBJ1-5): DAGVTQSPTHLIKTRGQQVTLRCSPKSGHDTVSWYQQALGQGPQFIFQYYEEEERQRGNFPDRFSGHQFPNYSSELNVNALLLGDSALYLCASSPRGVGQPQHFGDGTRLSIL.

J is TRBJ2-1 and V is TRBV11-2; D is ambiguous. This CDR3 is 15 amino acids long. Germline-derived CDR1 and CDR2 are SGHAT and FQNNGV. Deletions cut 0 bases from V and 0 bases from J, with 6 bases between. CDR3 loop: CASSLEYSSYNEQFF. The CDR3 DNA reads TGTGCCAGCAGCTTAGAGTATAGCTCCTACAATGAGCAGTTCTTC.

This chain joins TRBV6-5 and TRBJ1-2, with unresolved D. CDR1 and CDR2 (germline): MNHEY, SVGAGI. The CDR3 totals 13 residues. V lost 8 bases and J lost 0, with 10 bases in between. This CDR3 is CASLPRSNYGYTF. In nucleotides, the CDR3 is TGTGCCAGCCTACCGCGGTCTAACTATGGCTACACCTTC.

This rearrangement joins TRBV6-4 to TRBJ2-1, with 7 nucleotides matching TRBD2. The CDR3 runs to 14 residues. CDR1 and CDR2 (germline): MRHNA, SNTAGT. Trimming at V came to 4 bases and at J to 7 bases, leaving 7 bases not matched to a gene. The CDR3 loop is CASSAAGERNEQFF. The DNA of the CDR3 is TGTGCCAGCAGTGCCGCGGGAGAGCGAAATGAGCAGTTCTTC.

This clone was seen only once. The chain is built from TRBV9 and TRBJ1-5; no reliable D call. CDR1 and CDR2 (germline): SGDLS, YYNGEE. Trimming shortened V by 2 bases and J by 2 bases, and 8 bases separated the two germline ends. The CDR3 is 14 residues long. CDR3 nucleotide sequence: TGTGCCAGCAGCGTGGGAGGAGGCAATCAGCCCCAGCATTTT. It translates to CASSVGGGNQPQHF.

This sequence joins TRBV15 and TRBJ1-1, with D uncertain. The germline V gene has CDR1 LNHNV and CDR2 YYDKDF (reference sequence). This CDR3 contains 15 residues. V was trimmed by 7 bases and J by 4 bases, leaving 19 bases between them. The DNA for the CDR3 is TGTGCCACCACCCAAGGGCGAGCTGGAGGCACTGAAGCTTTCTTT. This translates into CATTQGRAGGTEAFF.

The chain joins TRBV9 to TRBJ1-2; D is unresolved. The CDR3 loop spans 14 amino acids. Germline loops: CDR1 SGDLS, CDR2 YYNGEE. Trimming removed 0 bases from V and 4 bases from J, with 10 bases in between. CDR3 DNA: TGTGCCAGCAGCGTAGCTGAGAGAGGCTATGGCTACACCTTC. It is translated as CASSVAERGYGYTF. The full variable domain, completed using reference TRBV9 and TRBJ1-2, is DSGVTQTPKHLITATGQRVTLRCSPRSGDLSVYWYQQSLDQGLQFLIQYYNGEERAKGNILERFSAQQFPDLHSELNLSSLELGDSALYFCASSVAERGYGYTFGSGTRLTVV.

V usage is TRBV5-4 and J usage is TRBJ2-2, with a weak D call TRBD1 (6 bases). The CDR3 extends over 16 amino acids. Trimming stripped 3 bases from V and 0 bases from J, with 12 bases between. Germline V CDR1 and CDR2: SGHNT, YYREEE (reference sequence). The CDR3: CASSSMTGTNTGELFF. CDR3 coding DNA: TGTGCCAGCAGCTCCATGACAGGAACGAACACCGGGGAGCTGTTTTTT.

The CDR3 is CASSSPRLAGNNEQFF. In nucleotides, the CDR3 is TGTGCCAGCAGCTCGCCAAGACTAGCGGGAAACAATGAGCAGTTCTTC. This chain joins TRBV5-6 and TRBJ2-1; 11 bases map to TRBD2. Trimming at V came to 3 bases and at J to 5 bases, leaving 7 bases not matched to a gene. CDR1 and CDR2 from the germline V gene are SGHDT and YYEEEE. The CDR3 covers 16 residues. Variable domain in full (rest from reference TRBV5-6 and TRBJ2-1): DAGVTQSPTHLIKTRGQQVTLRCSPKSGHDTVSWYQQALGQGPQFIFQYYEEEERQRGNFPDRFSGHQFPNYSSELNVNALLLGDSALYLCASSSPRLAGNNEQFFGPGTRLTVL.

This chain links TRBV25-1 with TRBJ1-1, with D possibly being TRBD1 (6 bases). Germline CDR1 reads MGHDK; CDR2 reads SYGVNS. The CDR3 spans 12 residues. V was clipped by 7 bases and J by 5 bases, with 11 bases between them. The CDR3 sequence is CASIDRYTEAFF. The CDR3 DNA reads TGTGCCAGCATTGACAGGTATACTGAAGCTTTCTTT.

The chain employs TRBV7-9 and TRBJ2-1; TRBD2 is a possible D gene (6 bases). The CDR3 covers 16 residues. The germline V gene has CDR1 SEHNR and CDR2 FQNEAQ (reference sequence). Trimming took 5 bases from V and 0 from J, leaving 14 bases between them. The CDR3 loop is CASSPERASSYNEQFF. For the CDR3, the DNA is TGTGCCAGCAGCCCTGAGCGGGCTAGCTCCTACAATGAGCAGTTCTTC.

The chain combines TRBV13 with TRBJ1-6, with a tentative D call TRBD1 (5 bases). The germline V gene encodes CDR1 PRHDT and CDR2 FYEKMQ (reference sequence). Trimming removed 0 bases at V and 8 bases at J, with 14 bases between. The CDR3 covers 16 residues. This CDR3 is CASSLGLTEDDSPLHF. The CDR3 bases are TGTGCCAGCAGCTTAGGCCTGACAGAGGACGATTCACCCCTCCACTTT.

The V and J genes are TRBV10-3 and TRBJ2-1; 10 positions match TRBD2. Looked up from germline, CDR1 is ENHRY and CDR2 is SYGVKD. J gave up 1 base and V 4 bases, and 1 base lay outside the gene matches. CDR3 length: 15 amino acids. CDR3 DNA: TGTGCCATCAGTGGAGCGGGGGGGTCCTACAATGAGCAGTTCTTC. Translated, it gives CAISGAGGSYNEQFF.

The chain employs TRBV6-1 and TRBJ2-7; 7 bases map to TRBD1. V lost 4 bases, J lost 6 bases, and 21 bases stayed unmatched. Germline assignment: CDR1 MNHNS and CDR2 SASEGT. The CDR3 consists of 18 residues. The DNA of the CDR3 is TGTGCCAGCAGTGGACACCCGGACAGGATTACGCCACTTGGCGAGCAGTACTTC. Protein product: CASSGHPDRITPLGEQYF.

The chain's CDR3 is CASSFGLGIYEQYF. CDR3 sequence (DNA): TGTGCCAGCAGCTTCGGACTGGGGATCTACGAGCAGTACTTC. The V gene is TRBV7-2, the J gene TRBJ2-7; TRBD2 is a possible D gene (5 bases). V lost 3 bases and J 3 bases, leaving 12 bases between the germline ends. The CDR3 totals 14 residues. CDR1 is SGHTA, CDR2 FQGNSA, per germline.

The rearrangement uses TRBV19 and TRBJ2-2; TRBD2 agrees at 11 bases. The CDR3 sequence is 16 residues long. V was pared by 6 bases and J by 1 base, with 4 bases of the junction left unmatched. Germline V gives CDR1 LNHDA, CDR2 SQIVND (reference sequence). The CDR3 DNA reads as TGTGCCAGTAGCCCCGGGACTAGCGGGAACACCGGGGAGCTGTTTTTT. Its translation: CASSPGTSGNTGELFF.

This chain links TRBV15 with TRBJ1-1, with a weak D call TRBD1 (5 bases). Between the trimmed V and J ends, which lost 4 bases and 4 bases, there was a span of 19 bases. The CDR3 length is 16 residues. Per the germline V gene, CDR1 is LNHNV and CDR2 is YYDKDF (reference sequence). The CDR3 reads CATSTGGQGPSTEAFF. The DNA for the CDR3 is TGTGCCACCAGCACTGGAGGGCAGGGCCCTTCCACTGAAGCTTTCTTT.